This is a list of T cell receptor beta chains from one sample in a study of blood T cell repertoires in COVID-19. Assay used: immunoSEQ multiplex PCR; TCRdb lists only in-frame clones, some missing. Among more than 150,000 clones, 70% to 85% were seen once, and the ten largest hold roughly 9.8%. Sequencing used peripheral blood. The receptors stem from a woman aged 45-59 years with acute or convalescent COVID-19. The conserved cysteine and the conserved F or W are not part of the CDR3 here. D genes are given only for firm matches.

TRBJ2-7 | TRBV6-4 | TRBD2 | ASSGIPGLAPRYEQY
TRBJ2-3 | TRBV12-5 | TRBD2 | ASAPQRLATDTQY
TRBJ2-1 | TRBV6-5 | TRBD2 | ASRATSGSYNEQF
TRBJ2-5 | TRBV9 | - | ASSPRQLATETQY
TRBJ1-5 | TRBV2 | - | ASSGGGGNQPQH
TRBJ2-7 | TRBV28 | - | ASSFFAGEQY
TRBJ2-3 | TRBV6-4 | TRBD2 | ASSDSGGTQY
TRBJ2-4 | TRBV9 | TRBD1 | ASSLGQGAKNIQY
TRBJ1-1 | TRBV7-2 | - | ASKSGVTGTKNYEAF
TRBJ1-6 | TRBV18 | TRBD1 | ASSWVEWTGGDSPLH
TRBJ2-7 | TRBV10-1 | TRBD2 | ASRTIVGRGRFAEQY
TRBJ1-4 | TRBV18 | - | ASSPQGVGTEKLF
TRBJ1-4 | TRBV2 | TRBD1 | ASSDEGQGVGLF
TRBJ2-3 | TRBV4-2 | - | ASSQASARGTDTQY
TRBJ2-7 | TRBV9 | - | ASSAQGGAEQY
TRBJ1-2 | TRBV10-3 | TRBD1 | ASGRGYQGVQGYT
TRBJ1-2 | TRBV11-2 | - | ASSLGTGSGGYT
TRBJ1-1 | TRBV5-1 | TRBD1 | ASSPGTGITF
TRBJ1-1 | TRBV5-1 | - | ASSLRLDTEAF